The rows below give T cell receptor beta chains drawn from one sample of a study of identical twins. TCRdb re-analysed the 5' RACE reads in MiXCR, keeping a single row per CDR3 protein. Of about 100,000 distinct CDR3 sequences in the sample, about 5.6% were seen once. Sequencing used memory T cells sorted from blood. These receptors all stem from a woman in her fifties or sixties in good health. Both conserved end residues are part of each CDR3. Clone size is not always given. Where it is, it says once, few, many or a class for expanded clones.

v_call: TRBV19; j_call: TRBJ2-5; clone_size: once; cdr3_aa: CASSIAAGGQETQYF
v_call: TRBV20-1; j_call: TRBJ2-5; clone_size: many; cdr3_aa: CSAQGQGRTQETQYF
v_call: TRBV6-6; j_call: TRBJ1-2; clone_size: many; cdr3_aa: CASSPQGNGYTF
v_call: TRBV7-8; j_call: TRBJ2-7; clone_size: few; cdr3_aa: CASSLEMRWPEQYF
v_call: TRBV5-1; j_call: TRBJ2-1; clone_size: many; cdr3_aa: CASSGGSGLDEQFF
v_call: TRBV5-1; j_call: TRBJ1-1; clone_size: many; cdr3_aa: CASSSVGGGNTEAFF
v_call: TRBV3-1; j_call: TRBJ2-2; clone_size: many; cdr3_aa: CASSQSLPGELFF
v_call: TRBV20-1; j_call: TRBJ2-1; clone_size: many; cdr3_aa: CSARGTSDHNEQFF
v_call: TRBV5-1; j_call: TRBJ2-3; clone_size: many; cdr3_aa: CASSLDSVGTDTQYF
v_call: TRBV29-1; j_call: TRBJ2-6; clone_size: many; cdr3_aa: CSVGGTSGANVLTF
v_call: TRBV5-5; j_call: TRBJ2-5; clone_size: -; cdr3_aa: CASSLSGVETQYF
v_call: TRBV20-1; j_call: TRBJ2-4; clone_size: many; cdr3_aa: CSARDAFIGQAKNIQYF
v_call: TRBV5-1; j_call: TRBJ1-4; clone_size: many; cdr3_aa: CASSLDGAANEKLFF
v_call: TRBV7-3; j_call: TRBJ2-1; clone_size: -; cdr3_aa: CASSLLSRDRQFF
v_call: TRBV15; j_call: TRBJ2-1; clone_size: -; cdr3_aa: CATSRDIGSGSNERFF
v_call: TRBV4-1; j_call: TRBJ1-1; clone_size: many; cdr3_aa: CASSQDRGPDTEAFF
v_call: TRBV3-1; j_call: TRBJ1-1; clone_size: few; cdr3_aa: CASSWNNGGRDTEAFF
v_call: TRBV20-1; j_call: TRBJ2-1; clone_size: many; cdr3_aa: CSATDQGYNEQFF
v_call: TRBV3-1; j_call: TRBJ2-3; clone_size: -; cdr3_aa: CASSPEGQLSTDTQYF
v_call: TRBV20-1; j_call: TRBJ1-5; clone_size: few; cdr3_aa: CSASRGGGYSNQPQHF
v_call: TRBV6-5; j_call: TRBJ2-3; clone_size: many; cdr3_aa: CASSRSPGGPYGNTQYF
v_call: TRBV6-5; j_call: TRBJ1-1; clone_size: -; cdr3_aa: CASRRTGSEAFF
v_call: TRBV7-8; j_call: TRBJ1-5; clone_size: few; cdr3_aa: CASSLGTAYSNQPQHF
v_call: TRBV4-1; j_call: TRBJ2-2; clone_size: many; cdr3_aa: CASRTQGDTGELFF
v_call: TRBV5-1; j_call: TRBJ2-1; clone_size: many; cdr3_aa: CASSLSGLHNEQFF
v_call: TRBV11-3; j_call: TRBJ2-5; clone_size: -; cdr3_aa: CASSQGQKSEETQYF
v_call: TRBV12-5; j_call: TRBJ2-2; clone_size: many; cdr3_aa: CASAATGANTGELFF
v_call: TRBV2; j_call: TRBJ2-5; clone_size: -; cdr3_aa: CASRTQETQYF
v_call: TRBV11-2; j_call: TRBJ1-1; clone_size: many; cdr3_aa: CASSFQGTEAFF
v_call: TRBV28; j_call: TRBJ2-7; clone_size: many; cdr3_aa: CASSQSGSAYEQYF
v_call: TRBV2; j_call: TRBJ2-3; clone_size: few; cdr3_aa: CASRPDVDTQYF
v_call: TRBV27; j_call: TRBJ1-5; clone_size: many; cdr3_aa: CASSLVGSQPQHF
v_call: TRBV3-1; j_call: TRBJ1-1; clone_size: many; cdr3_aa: CASSEGGRGNTEAFF
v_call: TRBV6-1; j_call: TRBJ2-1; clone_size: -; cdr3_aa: CASSEASRAGNEQFF
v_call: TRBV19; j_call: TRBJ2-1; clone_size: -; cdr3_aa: CASRGVRDPTPYNEQFF
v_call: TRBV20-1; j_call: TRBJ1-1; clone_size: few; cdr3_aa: CSATTGVNTEAFF
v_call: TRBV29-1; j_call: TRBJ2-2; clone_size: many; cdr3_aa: CSVQRGGIGELFF
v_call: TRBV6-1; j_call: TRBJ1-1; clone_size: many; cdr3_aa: CASSDLTGLAFF
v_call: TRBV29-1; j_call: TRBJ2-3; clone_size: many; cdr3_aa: CSVGPDTQYF
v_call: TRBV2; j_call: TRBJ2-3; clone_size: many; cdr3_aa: CASRKFAAGTDTQYF
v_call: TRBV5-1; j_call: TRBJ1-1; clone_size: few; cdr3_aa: CASSLGPKAAEAFF
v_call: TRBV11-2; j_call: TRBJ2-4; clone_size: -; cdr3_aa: CASSLTLAKNIQYF
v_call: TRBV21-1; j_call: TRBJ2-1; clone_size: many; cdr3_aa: CASSKVGEGRNNEQFF
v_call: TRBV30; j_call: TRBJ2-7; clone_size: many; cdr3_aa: CAGHPGLADSYEQYF
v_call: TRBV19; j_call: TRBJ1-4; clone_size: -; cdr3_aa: CASSISGQGAEKLFF
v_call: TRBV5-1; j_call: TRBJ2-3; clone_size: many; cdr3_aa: CATGRGKGTDTQYF
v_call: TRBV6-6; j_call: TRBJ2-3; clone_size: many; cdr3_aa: CASRGSLDTQYF
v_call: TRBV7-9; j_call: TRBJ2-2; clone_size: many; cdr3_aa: CASSVARDTGELFF